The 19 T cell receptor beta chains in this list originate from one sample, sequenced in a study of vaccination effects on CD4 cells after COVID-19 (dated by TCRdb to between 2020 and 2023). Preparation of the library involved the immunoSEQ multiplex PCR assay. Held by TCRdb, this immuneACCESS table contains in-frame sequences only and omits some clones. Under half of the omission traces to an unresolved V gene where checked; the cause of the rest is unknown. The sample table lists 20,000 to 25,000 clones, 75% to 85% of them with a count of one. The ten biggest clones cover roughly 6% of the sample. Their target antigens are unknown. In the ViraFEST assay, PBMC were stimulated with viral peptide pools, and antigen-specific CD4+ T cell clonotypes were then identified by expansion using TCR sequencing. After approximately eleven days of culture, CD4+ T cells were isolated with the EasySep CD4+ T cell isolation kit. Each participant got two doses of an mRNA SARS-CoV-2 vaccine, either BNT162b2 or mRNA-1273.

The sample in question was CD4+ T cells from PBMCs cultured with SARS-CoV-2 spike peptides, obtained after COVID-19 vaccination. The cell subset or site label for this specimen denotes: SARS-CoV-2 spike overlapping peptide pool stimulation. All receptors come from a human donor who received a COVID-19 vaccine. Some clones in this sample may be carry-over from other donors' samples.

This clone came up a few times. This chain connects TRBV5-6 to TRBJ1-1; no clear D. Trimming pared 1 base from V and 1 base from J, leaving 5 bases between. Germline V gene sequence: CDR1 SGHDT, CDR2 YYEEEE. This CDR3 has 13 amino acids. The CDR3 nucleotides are TGTGCCAGCAGCTTGCGGCCGAACACTGAAGCTTTCTTT. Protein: CASSLRPNTEAFF.

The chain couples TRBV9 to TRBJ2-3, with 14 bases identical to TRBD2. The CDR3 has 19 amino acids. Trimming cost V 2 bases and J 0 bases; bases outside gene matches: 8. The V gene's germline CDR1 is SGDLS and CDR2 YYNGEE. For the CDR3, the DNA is TGTGCCAGCAGCGTTGGGACTAGCGGGGGAGGCACTAGCACAGATACGCAGTATTTT. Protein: CASSVGTSGGGTSTDTQYF.

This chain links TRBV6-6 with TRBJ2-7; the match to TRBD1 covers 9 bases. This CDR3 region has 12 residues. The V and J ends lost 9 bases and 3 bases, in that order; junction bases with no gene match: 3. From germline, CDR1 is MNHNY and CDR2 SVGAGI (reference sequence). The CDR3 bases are TGTGCCAGTTCGGACAGGGGCTACGAGCAGTACGTC. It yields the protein CASSDRGYEQYV.

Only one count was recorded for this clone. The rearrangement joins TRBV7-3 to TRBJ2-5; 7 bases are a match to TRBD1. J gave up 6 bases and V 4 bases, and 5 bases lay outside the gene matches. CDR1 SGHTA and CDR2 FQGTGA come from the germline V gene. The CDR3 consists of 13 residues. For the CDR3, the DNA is TGTGCCAGCAGCTCGCAACAGGGGCAGACCCAGTACTTC. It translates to CASSSQQGQTQYF.

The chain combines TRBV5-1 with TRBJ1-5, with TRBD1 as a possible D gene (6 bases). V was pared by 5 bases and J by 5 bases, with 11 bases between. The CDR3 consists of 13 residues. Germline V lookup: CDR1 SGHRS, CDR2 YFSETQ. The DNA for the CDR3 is TGCGCCAGCAGTATACAGGGAGATCAGCCCCAGCATTTT. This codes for CASSIQGDQPQHF.

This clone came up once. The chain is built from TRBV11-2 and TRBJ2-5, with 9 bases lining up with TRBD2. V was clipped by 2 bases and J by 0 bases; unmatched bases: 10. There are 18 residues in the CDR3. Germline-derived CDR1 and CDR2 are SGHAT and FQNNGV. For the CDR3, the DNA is TGTGCCAGCAGCTTACTCGGGCTAGCGGGGTCTTACCAAGAGACCCAGTACTTC. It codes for CASSLLGLAGSYQETQYF.

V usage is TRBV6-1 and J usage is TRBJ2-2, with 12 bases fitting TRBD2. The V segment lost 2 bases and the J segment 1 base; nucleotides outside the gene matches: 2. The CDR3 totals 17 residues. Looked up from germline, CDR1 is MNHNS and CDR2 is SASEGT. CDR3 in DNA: TGTGCCAGCAGTGAATTACTAGCGGGGGGGAACACCGGGGAGCTGTTTTTT. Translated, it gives CASSELLAGGNTGELFF.

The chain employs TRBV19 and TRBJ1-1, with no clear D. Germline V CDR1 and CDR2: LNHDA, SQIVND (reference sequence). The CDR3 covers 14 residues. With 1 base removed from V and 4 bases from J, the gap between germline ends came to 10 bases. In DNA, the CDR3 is TGTGCCAGTAGTATAGGGGCGAGGACCACTGAAGCTTTCTTT. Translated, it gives CASSIGARTTEAFF.

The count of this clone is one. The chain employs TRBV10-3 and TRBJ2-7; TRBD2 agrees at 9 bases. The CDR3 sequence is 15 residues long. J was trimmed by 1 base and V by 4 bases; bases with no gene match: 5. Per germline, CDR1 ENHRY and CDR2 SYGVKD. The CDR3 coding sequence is TGTGCCATCAGTGTCGGGACTAGCAGATCCTACGAGCAGTACTTC. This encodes CAISVGTSRSYEQYF.

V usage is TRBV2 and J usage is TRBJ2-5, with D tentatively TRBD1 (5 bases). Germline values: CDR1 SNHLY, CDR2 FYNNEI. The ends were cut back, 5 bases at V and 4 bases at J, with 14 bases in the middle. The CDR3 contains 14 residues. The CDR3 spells CASSPTRAAETQYF. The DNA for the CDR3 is TGTGCCAGCAGTCCGACCAGGGCAGCAGAGACCCAGTACTTC.

CDR3 region: CSASFPAGTERNTEAFF. CDR3 sequence (DNA): TGCAGTGCTAGTTTCCCGGCCGGGACAGAAAGAAACACTGAAGCTTTCTTT. The genes are TRBV20-1 and TRBJ1-1; 7 bases map to TRBD1. Germline lookup yields CDR1 DFQATT and CDR2 SNEGSKA (reference sequence). The CDR3 totals 17 residues. With V trimmed by 3 bases and J by 2 bases, 15 bases remained unmatched.

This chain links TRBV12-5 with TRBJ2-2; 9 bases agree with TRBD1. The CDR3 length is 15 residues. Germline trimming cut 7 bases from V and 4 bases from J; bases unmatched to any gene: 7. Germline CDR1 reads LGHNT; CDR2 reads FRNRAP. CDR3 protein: CASERRQGGTGELFF. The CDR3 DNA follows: TGTGCTAGTGAACGGCGACAGGGGGGCACCGGGGAGCTGTTTTTT.

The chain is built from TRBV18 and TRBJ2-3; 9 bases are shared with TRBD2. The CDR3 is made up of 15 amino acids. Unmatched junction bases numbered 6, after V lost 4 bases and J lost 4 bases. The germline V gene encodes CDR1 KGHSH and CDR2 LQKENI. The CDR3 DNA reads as TGTGCCAGCTCACAGGGCGGGGGGGCCGCAGATACGCAGTATTTT. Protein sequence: CASSQGGGAADTQYF.

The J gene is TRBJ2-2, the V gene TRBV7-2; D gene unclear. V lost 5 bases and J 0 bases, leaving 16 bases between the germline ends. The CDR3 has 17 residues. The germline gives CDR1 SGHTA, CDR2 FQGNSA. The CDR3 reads CASSLRLWSTNTGELFF. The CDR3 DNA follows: TGTGCCAGCAGCCTACGTTTATGGTCTACGAACACCGGGGAGCTGTTTTTT.

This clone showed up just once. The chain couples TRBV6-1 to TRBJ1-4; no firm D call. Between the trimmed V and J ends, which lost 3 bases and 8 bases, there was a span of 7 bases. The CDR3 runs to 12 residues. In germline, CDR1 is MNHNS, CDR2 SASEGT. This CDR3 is CASSDRKEKLFF. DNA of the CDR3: TGTGCCAGCAGTGACCGGAAGGAAAAACTGTTTTTT.

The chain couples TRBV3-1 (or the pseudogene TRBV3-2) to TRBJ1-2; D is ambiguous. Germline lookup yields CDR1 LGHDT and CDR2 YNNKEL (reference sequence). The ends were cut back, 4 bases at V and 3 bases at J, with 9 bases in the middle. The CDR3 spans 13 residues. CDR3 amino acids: CASSPGRYYGYTF. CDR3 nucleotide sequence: TGTGCCAGCAGCCCGGGAAGATACTATGGCTACACCTTC.

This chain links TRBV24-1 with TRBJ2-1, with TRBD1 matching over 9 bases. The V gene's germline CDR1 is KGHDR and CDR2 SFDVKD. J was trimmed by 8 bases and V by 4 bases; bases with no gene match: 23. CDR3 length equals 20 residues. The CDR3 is CATSEAGTGIAPSHVDEQFF. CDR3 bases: TGTGCCACCAGTGAGGCCGGGACAGGGATCGCCCCATCCCATGTGGATGAGCAGTTCTTC.

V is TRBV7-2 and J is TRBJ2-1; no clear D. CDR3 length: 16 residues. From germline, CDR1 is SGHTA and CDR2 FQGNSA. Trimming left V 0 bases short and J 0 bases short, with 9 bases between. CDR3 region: CASSLAWLSSYNEQFF. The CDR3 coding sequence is TGTGCCAGCAGCTTAGCATGGTTAAGCTCCTACAATGAGCAGTTCTTC.

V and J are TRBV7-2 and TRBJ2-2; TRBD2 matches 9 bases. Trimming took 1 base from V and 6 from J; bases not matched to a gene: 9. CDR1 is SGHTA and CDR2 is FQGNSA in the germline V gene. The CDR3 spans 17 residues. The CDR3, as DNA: TGTGCCAGCAGCTTAGTTTTTGCGGGGGGGCCGGCCGGGGAGCTGTTTTTT. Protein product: CASSLVFAGGPAGELFF.